The 7 T cell receptor beta chains presented below share a single source sample, sequenced in a study of blood T cells in healthy people across ages. It was with a sample-barcoded 5' primer and a J-beta primer mix that a second PCR of roughly 6 to 12 cycles was run. TCRdb re-called the 5' RACE reads through MiXCR, storing one row per CDR3 protein. The sample lists approximately 730,000 distinct CDR3 sequences, roughly 43% occurring once. The sample consisted of blood. The source of these receptors is a woman aged 60-70 years in good health.

This clonotype was observed a few times. Given a much more abundant clone one base away, this may be a read error. The chain combines TRBV2 with TRBJ2-5; 7 bases are shared with TRBD2. The J segment lost 11 bases and the V segment lost 7 bases, leaving 13 bases of the junction unmatched. The CDR3 runs 13 residues. The germline V gene encodes CDR1 SNHLY and CDR2 FYNNEI. CDR3 sequence reads: CASTEPTSVEQYF. In nucleotides, the CDR3 is TGTGCCAGCACCGAGCCAACTAGCGTGGAGCAGTACTTC.

The chain links TRBV27 to TRBJ2-5; 12 bases match TRBD2. TRBJ2-7 explains the end of the DNA better; the J call may be wrong. Germline CDR1 and CDR2: MNHEY and SMNVEV (reference sequence). The CDR3 extends over 17 amino acids. DNA of the CDR3: TGTGCCAGCAGTTACATCGACCTAGCGGGGGGGCCCAACGAGCAGTACTTC. As protein: CASSYIDLAGGPNEQYF.

As to this clonotype: A much more abundant neighbour one base away suggests this may be a read error. The J gene is TRBJ1-2, the V gene TRBV7-2; maybe TRBD1 (6 bases). Germline CDR1 is SGHTA and CDR2 is FQGNSA. This CDR3 has 14 residues. Trimming took 7 bases from V and 8 from J, leaving 20 bases between them. The CDR3 nucleotides are TGTGCCAGCAACCAAAGGACAGCGGAGGCCGGCTACACCTTC. As protein: CASNQRTAEAGYTF.

V is TRBV29-1 and J is TRBJ1-2; no clear D gene. V was pared by 6 bases and J by 7 bases, with 12 bases between. This CDR3 has 11 amino acids. Per the germline V gene, CDR1 is SQVTM and CDR2 is ANQGSEA. CDR3 region: CSVPSASGYTF. The CDR3 bases are TGCAGCGTGCCGTCTGCCTCTGGCTACACCTTC.

The rearrangement links TRBV7-2 to TRBJ1-2; 9 bases are a match to TRBD1. The J segment lost 10 bases and the V segment lost 4 bases, leaving 4 bases of the junction unmatched. The CDR3 has 12 residues. Looked up from germline, CDR1 is SGHTA and CDR2 is FQGNSA. CDR3 amino acids: CASSSTGGDYTF. The DNA of the CDR3 is TGTGCCAGCAGCTCTACAGGGGGCGACTACACCTTC. The variable domain in full, with the rest retrieved from reference TRBV7-2 and TRBJ1-2, is GAGVSQSPSNKVTEKGKDVELRCDPISGHTALYWYRQSLGQGLEFLIYFQGNSAPDKSGLPSDRFSAERTGGSVSTLTIQRTQQEDSAVYLCASSSTGGDYTFGSGTRLTVV.

The chain couples TRBV20-1 to TRBJ2-3, with 8 bases fitting TRBD1. The J segment lost 4 bases and the V segment lost 5 bases, leaving 8 bases of the junction unmatched. This CDR3 comprises 14 residues. Per germline, CDR1 DFQATT and CDR2 SNEGSKA (reference sequence). DNA of the CDR3: TGCAGTGCTGGACGACAGGGGCTCCCAGATACGCAGTATTTT. It encodes CSAGRQGLPDTQYF.

The V gene is TRBV3-1, the J gene TRBJ1-1; D is possibly TRBD1 (6 bases). In germline, CDR1 is LGHDT, CDR2 YNNKEL (reference sequence). CDR3 length equals 15 residues. V lost 1 base, J lost 8 bases, and 17 bases lay in between. The CDR3 is CASSQGLAGAAEAFF. DNA for the CDR3: TGTGCCAGCAGCCAAGGTCTGGCAGGGGCCGCGGAAGCTTTCTTT. Combining the CDR3 with reference TRBV3-1 and TRBJ1-1 gives the whole variable domain DTAVSQTPKYLVTQMGNDKSIKCEQNLGHDTMYWYKQDSKKFLKIMFSYNNKELIINETVPNRFSPKSPDKAHLNLHINSLELGDSAVYFCASSQGLAGAAEAFFGQGTRLTVV.